The 20 T cell receptor beta chains in this list originate from one sample, sequenced in a study of T-cell reconstitution after alpha-beta-depleted transplantation in children. The library targeted TCRbeta and was prepared with unique molecular identifiers. TCRdb analysed the PCR reads with MiXCR anew, one entry per CDR3 protein. The data contain nearly 350,000 distinct CDR3 sequences, under 20% of them seen just once; the ten biggest clones take up around 41%. The sample consisted of PBMCs, mostly from graft donor cells, taken 360 days after TCRalphabeta/CD19-depleted stem cell transplant. The origin of the receptors is a male patient between 2 and 10 years old who had a stem cell transplant for acute lymphoblastic leukemia, so the T cells may come from the graft donor.

This clonotype was recorded many times. The genes are TRBV11-2 and TRBJ2-3, with 8 bases identical to TRBD1. CDR3 size: 15 residues. Trimming cost V 3 bases and J 0 bases; bases outside gene matches: 2. CDR1 SGHAT and CDR2 FQNNGV come from the germline V gene. CDR3 amino acids: CASSFRGRSTDTQYF. The CDR3 coding sequence is TGTGCCAGCAGCTTCAGGGGGCGAAGCACAGATACGCAGTATTTT. The full variable domain, rest sourced from reference TRBV11-2 and TRBJ2-3, is EAGVAQSPRYKIIEKRQSVAFWCNPISGHATLYWYQQILGQGPKLLIQFQNNGVVDDSQLPKDRFSAERLKGVDSTLKIQPAKLEDSAVYLCASSFRGRSTDTQYFGPGTRLTVL.

The chain uses TRBV25-1 and TRBJ2-3; 7 bases match TRBD2. Trimming cost V 2 bases and J 1 base; bases outside gene matches: 6. The CDR3 is 16 residues long. Germline V gene sequence: CDR1 MGHDK, CDR2 SYGVNS. The CDR3 DNA is TGTGCCAGCAGTGAAGTTCTGGGGAGGGGCACAGATACGCAGTATTTT. Amino acids: CASSEVLGRGTDTQYF. Full variable domain (rest looked up from reference TRBV25-1 and TRBJ2-3): EADIYQTPRYLVIGTGKKITLECSQTMGHDKMYWYQQDPGMELHLIHYSYGVNSTEKGDLSSESTVSRIRTEHFPLTLESARPSHTSQYLCASSEVLGRGTDTQYFGPGTRLTVL.

This clonotype was detected only a few times. The chain carries TRBV28 and TRBJ2-1; D is possibly TRBD2 (7 bases). There are 19 residues in the CDR3. Germline-derived CDR1 and CDR2 are MDHEN and SYDVKM. Trimming removed 0 bases at V and 5 bases at J, with 23 bases between. CDR3 amino acids: CASSLWTSLIYRANNEQFF. CDR3 DNA: TGTGCCAGCAGTTTATGGACTAGCCTTATTTACAGGGCCAACAATGAGCAGTTCTTC. Variable domain in full (rest from reference TRBV28 and TRBJ2-1): DVKVTQSSRYLVKRTGEKVFLECVQDMDHENMFWYRQDPGLGLRLIYFSYDVKMKEKGDIPEGYSVSREKKERFSLILESASTNQTSMYLCASSLWTSLIYRANNEQFFGPGTRLTVL.

The chain is built from TRBV5-6 and TRBJ1-1, with D possibly TRBD1 on 5 matching bases. V lost 1 base and J 10 bases, leaving 11 bases between the germline ends. Looked up from germline, CDR1 is SGHDT and CDR2 is YYEEEE. The CDR3 contains 12 residues. CDR3 in amino acids: CASSLQGAGAFF. The CDR3 DNA sequence: TGTGCCAGCAGCTTGCAAGGGGCTGGAGCTTTCTTT.

CDR3 protein: CASSQAVTRPSTDTQYF. CDR3 DNA sequence: TGTGCCAGCAGCCAAGCGGTGACAAGGCCTAGCACAGATACGCAGTATTTT. The rearrangement uses TRBV14 and TRBJ2-3; D call uncertain. Germline loops: CDR1 SGHDN, CDR2 FVKESK. The length of the CDR3 is 17 residues. The germline V and J ends were trimmed by 1 base and 0 bases, with 14 bases remaining between them. The entire variable domain, with the rest obtained from reference TRBV14 and TRBJ2-3, is as follows: EAGVTQFPSHSVIEKGQTVTLRCDPISGHDNLYWYRRVMGKEIKFLLHFVKESKQDESGMPNNRFLAERTGGTYSTLKVQPAELEDSGVYFCASSQAVTRPSTDTQYFGPGTRLTVL.

This clonotype was counted between two and nine times. V usage is TRBV30 and J usage is TRBJ2-3; a possible D gene is TRBD1 (5 bases). This CDR3 region has 17 residues. V was clipped by 3 bases and J by 1 base, with 20 bases between them. Germline assignment: CDR1 GTSNPN and CDR2 SVGIG (reference sequence). The CDR3 here is CAWSSVLRWGGTDTQYF. Written as DNA, the CDR3 is TGTGCCTGGAGCTCTGTACTGAGGTGGGGCGGCACAGATACGCAGTATTTT.

This clonotype was seen at least ten times. The chain employs TRBV4-3 and TRBJ2-3; 8 nucleotides match TRBD1. The V and J ends lost 6 bases and 6 bases, in that order; junction bases with no gene match: 11. This CDR3 comprises 15 residues. Germline loops: CDR1 LGHNA, CDR2 YSLEER. This CDR3 reads CASSQDRVNTDTQYF. The CDR3 region has the DNA TGCGCCAGCAGTCAGGACAGGGTCAACACCGATACGCAGTATTTT.

The V and J genes are TRBV3-1 and TRBJ2-7; no clear D. Trimming stripped 1 base from V and 6 bases from J, with 10 bases between. Germline values: CDR1 LGHDT, CDR2 YNNKEL (reference sequence). This CDR3 is built from 13 residues. This chain's CDR3 is CASSQGSLFEQYF. CDR3 DNA: TGTGCCAGCAGCCAAGGTTCGTTGTTCGAGCAGTACTTC.

V gene TRBV28 combines with J gene TRBJ2-1; D remains ambiguous. The CDR3 totals 13 residues. V was pared by 5 bases and J by 8 bases, with 13 bases between. Germline V gene sequence: CDR1 MDHEN, CDR2 SYDVKM. The CDR3 DNA is TGTGCCAGCAGTCACCCCAACTTGCATGAGCAGTTCTTC. It yields the protein CASSHPNLHEQFF.

The chain links TRBV7-2 to TRBJ2-5, with D tentatively TRBD2 (5 bases). Trimming removed 5 bases from V and 5 bases from J, with 15 bases in between. This CDR3 has 14 residues. Germline CDR1 reads SGHTA; CDR2 reads FQGNSA. The CDR3 loop is CASSIHPTGETQYF. Written as DNA, the CDR3 is TGTGCCAGCAGCATTCACCCAACGGGGGAGACCCAGTACTTC.

The chain joins TRBV28 to TRBJ2-7, with D unresolved. The V gene lost 6 bases and the J gene lost 4 bases, with 19 bases spanning the gap. This CDR3 is 15 amino acids long. From germline, CDR1 is MDHEN and CDR2 SYDVKM. CDR3: CASRGSNSSGYEQYF. The CDR3 DNA is TGTGCCAGCAGAGGGTCGAACTCCTCGGGTTACGAGCAGTACTTC. Full variable domain (missing parts from reference TRBV28 and TRBJ2-7): DVKVTQSSRYLVKRTGEKVFLECVQDMDHENMFWYRQDPGLGLRLIYFSYDVKMKEKGDIPEGYSVSREKKERFSLILESASTNQTSMYLCASRGSNSSGYEQYFGPGTRLTVT.

V is TRBV28 and J is TRBJ2-1; 12 nucleotides match TRBD2. Germline V gene data show CDR1 as MDHEN and CDR2 as SYDVKM. V was clipped by 3 bases and J by 4 bases; unmatched bases: 4. The CDR3 has 16 residues. CDR3 region: CASSFPLAGGYNEQFF. As DNA, the CDR3 is TGTGCCAGCAGTTTCCCACTAGCGGGAGGATACAATGAGCAGTTCTTC.

This clonotype was recorded a few times. V is TRBV7-9 and J is TRBJ1-1; D is perhaps TRBD1 (6 bases). CDR3 length: 15 residues. From germline, CDR1 is SEHNR and CDR2 FQNEAQ (reference sequence). V was pared by 3 bases and J by 3 bases, with 14 bases between. The CDR3 coding sequence is TGTGCCAGCAGCTTCCCCGGACAGTTTGACACTGAAGCTTTCTTT. This translates into CASSFPGQFDTEAFF.

This chain uses TRBV30 with TRBJ2-7; D might be TRBD1 (6 bases). The CDR3 has 14 residues. Between the trimmed V and J ends, which lost 3 bases and 7 bases, there was a span of 19 bases. The V gene's germline CDR1 is GTSNPN and CDR2 SVGIG (reference sequence). The CDR3 protein is CAWSVSGVLGEQYF. CDR3 nucleotides: TGTGCCTGGAGCGTCTCAGGGGTTTTAGGGGAGCAGTACTTC.

This clonotype came up many times. The rearrangement joins TRBV7-2 to TRBJ1-4; tentative D call: TRBD1 (5 bases). The V gene's germline CDR1 is SGHTA and CDR2 FQGNSA. The germline V and J ends were trimmed by 1 base and 5 bases, with 11 bases remaining between them. This CDR3 spans 15 amino acids. In DNA form, the CDR3 reads TGTGCCAGCAGCTTAGTTCGGGGCATAAATGAAAAACTGTTTTTT. Protein product: CASSLVRGINEKLFF.

J is TRBJ2-7 and V is TRBV6-2 or TRBV6-3, with D perhaps TRBD2 (6 bases). Trimming cost V 1 base and J 7 bases, with 17 bases left between them. The CDR3 spans 15 residues. Germline assignment: CDR1 MNHEY and CDR2 SVGEGT. The CDR3, as DNA: TGTGCCAGCAGTTACTATAGGCTAGCGCCTTTGGAGCAGTACTTC. This encodes CASSYYRLAPLEQYF.

This clonotype was observed a handful of times. The chain couples TRBV28 to TRBJ1-2; D is perhaps TRBD1 (5 bases). The germline V gene encodes CDR1 MDHEN and CDR2 SYDVKM. The CDR3 runs to 13 residues. Deletions cut 3 bases from V and 4 bases from J, with 9 bases between. The CDR3 loop reads CASSLAGTYGYTF. For the CDR3, the DNA is TGTGCCAGCAGTTTGGCCGGGACCTATGGCTACACCTTC.

The V gene is TRBV28, the J gene TRBJ2-7; D is perhaps TRBD1 (6 bases). The CDR3 sequence is 13 residues long. Germline V CDR1 and CDR2: MDHEN, SYDVKM. V dropped 7 bases and J dropped 2 bases, with 12 bases sitting between them. Written as DNA, the CDR3 is TGTGCCAGCACGACAGGTCTACCCTACGAGCAGTACTTC. Translation: CASTTGLPYEQYF.

The chain has TRBV28 and TRBJ2-7, with D perhaps matching TRBD1 (5 bases). Germline CDR1 and CDR2: MDHEN and SYDVKM. The CDR3 loop spans 16 amino acids. Trimming pared 6 bases from V and 3 bases from J, leaving 21 bases between. CDR3 DNA sequence: TGTGCCAGCAGCCCTTTGACAGTAACGTCGAACTACGAGCAGTACTTC. Amino acids: CASSPLTVTSNYEQYF. The full variable domain, completed using reference TRBV28 and TRBJ2-7, is DVKVTQSSRYLVKRTGEKVFLECVQDMDHENMFWYRQDPGLGLRLIYFSYDVKMKEKGDIPEGYSVSREKKERFSLILESASTNQTSMYLCASSPLTVTSNYEQYFGPGTRLTVT.

This clonotype has a handful of counts. The junction departs from germline at one end; a sequencing error may be responsible. The rearrangement links TRBV3-1 to TRBJ2-2; TRBD2 matches 13 bases. CDR3 length equals 18 residues. Germline V lookup: CDR1 LGHDT, CDR2 YNNKEL (reference sequence). CDR3 region: CASSQVLAGGPNTGELFF. The CDR3 nucleotides are TGTGCCAGCAGCCAAGTACTAGCGGGAGGGCCGAATACCGGGGAGCTGTTTTTT.